The 25 T cell receptor beta chains in this list originate from one sample, sequenced in a study of Graves' ophthalmopathy and Graves' hyperthyroidism. RNA transcripts yielded amplified TCR beta CDR3 regions. The library came from an HTBI-primed first-round RT-PCR and a second-round multiplex PCR. MiXCR was run by TCRdb on the multiplex PCR reads, yielding one entry per CDR3 protein. The sample shows 680,000 or so distinct CDR3 sequences, roughly 20% of them seen only once. Sequences were obtained from peripheral blood. These receptors were obtained from a woman in her late teens or twenties with stable Graves' hyperthyroidism. Some clones in this sample may be carry-over from other donors' samples.

The V gene is TRBV24-1, the J gene TRBJ2-2; 9 positions match TRBD1. This CDR3 has 17 residues. Looked up from germline, CDR1 is KGHDR and CDR2 is SFDVKD. V lost 4 bases to trimming and J lost 3 bases; unmatched junction nucleotides: 8. The CDR3 spells CATSDTGQGSYTGELFF. CDR3 DNA: TGTGCCACCAGTGACACTGGACAGGGGAGTTACACCGGGGAGCTGTTTTTT.

This clonotype was detected ten times or more. The chain links TRBV6-2 or TRBV6-3 to TRBJ1-3; weak D call: TRBD1 (5 bases). Trimming took off 8 bases at V and 5 bases at J, with 19 bases between the two ends. This CDR3 spans 15 amino acids. Germline V gene lookup returns CDR1 MNHEY and CDR2 SVGEGT. The CDR3 region is CASHRPQGGRNTIYF. Here the CDR3 DNA reads TGTGCCAGCCACCGCCCCCAGGGAGGCCGAAACACCATATATTTT.

This clonotype was recorded many times. The rearrangement uses TRBV30 and TRBJ1-1; D is undetermined. The V end lost 2 bases, the J end lost 6 bases, and 19 bases lay between the germline ends. The CDR3 runs to 15 residues. CDR1 is GTSNPN, CDR2 SVGIG, per germline (reference sequence). This CDR3 reads CAWSTRTSFGAEAFF. The CDR3 coding sequence is TGTGCCTGGAGTACGAGGACCTCGTTTGGGGCTGAAGCTTTCTTT. The entire variable domain, with the rest obtained from reference TRBV30 and TRBJ1-1, is as follows: SQTIHQWPATLVQPVGSPLSLECTVEGTSNPNLYWYRQAAGRGLQLLFYSVGIGQISSEVPQNLSASRPQDRQFILSSKKLLLSDSGFYLCAWSTRTSFGAEAFFGQGTRLTVV.

This chain links TRBV27 with TRBJ1-1; no clear D gene. Trimming removed 6 bases at V and 2 bases at J, with 13 bases between. The germline gives CDR1 MNHEY, CDR2 SMNVEV (reference sequence). The CDR3 length is 14 residues. The CDR3 loop is CASSSAEINTEAFF. In DNA form, the CDR3 reads TGTGCCAGCAGCTCTGCGGAGATCAACACTGAAGCTTTCTTT.

In this sample, this clonotype turned up many times. The chain joins TRBV4-2 to TRBJ2-7; 14 positions agree with TRBD2. Germline lookup yields CDR1 LGHNA and CDR2 YNFKEQ. This CDR3 is built from 18 residues. With 3 bases clipped from V and 4 bases from J, the junction kept 11 bases outside the gene matches. The CDR3 DNA reads TGTGCCAGCAGCCAGAGGGGCGGGACTAGCGGGAGTGGGTACGAGCAGTACTTC. Translation: CASSQRGGTSGSGYEQYF.

This clonotype appeared a single time. A much larger clone lies a single base off, so this may be a read error. The J gene is TRBJ1-6, the V gene TRBV7-2; D unclear. The germline CDR1 and CDR2 sequences are SGHTA and FQGNSA. The CDR3 is 13 amino acids. CDR3 amino acids: CASSLNQDSALHF. The DNA of the CDR3 is TGTGCCAGCAGCTTGAATCAGGATTCAGCCCTCCACTTT.

In this sample, this clonotype turned up once. The chain has TRBV27 and TRBJ2-7; 7 bases are shared with TRBD2. With V trimmed by 5 bases and J by 5 bases, 6 bases remained unmatched. CDR1 is MNHEY and CDR2 is SMNVEV in the germline V gene (reference sequence). The CDR3 spans 13 residues. The CDR3 sequence is CASSPGTTNEQYF. The CDR3 nucleotides are TGTGCCAGCAGTCCCGGGACTACGAACGAGCAGTACTTC.

This clonotype appeared many times. The chain is built from TRBV12-3 or TRBV12-4 and TRBJ1-1; perhaps TRBD1 as D (5 bases). CDR3 size: 15 residues. Trimming removed 2 bases at V and 4 bases at J, with 14 bases between. CDR3 nucleotide sequence: TGTGCCAGCAGTTTATTCTCCGGGGGAGGCACTGAAGCTTTCTTT. Amino acids: CASSLFSGGGTEAFF.

This clonotype was found many times. The chain joins TRBV12-3 or TRBV12-4 to TRBJ1-5; the D is unclear. CDR3 length: 15 residues. V lost 3 bases to trimming and J lost 0 bases, with 9 bases between them. CDR3 nucleotides: TGTGCCAGCAGTTTTACGACGGATAGCAATCAGCCCCAGCATTTT. As protein: CASSFTTDSNQPQHF.

At least ten counts were recorded for this clonotype. The CDR3 DNA reads as TGCAGTGCCCCCTCTGGAGCGGGACAAGAGACCCAGTACTTC. This sequence encodes CSAPSGAGQETQYF. The J gene is TRBJ2-5, the V gene TRBV20-1; the match to TRBD2 covers 7 bases. Trimming took 6 bases from V and 2 from J; bases not matched to a gene: 9. Germline V gives CDR1 DFQATT, CDR2 SNEGSKA (reference sequence). The CDR3 sequence is 14 residues long.

This clonotype was counted at least ten times. This rearrangement joins TRBV28 to TRBJ1-2; no reliable D call. V was trimmed by 3 bases and J by 8 bases, leaving 13 bases between them. The CDR3 is 13 amino acids. Germline values: CDR1 MDHEN, CDR2 SYDVKM. The DNA of the CDR3 is TGTGCCAGCAGTTTGACCGAATCCTGGGGCTACACCTTC. This gives the protein CASSLTESWGYTF.

This clonotype was counted between two and nine times. V and J are TRBV5-1 and TRBJ2-5; 15 bases match TRBD2. CDR3 length: 17 amino acids. Trimming removed 4 bases from V and 2 bases from J; junction bases left unmatched: 6. From germline, CDR1 is SGHRS and CDR2 YFSETQ. The CDR3 nucleotides read TGCGCCAGCAGCCACGGGACTAGCGGGGGGAGACAAGAGACCCAGTACTTC. It specifies CASSHGTSGGRQETQYF. Variable domain in full (rest from reference TRBV5-1 and TRBJ2-5): KAGVTQTPRYLIKTRGQQVTLSCSPISGHRSVSWYQQTPGQGLQFLFEYFSETQRNKGNFPGRFSGRQFSNSRSEMNVSTLELGDSALYLCASSHGTSGGRQETQYFGPGTRLLVL.

This clonotype came up many times. V and J are TRBV10-1 and TRBJ1-3; tentatively, D is TRBD1 (6 bases). The V gene's germline CDR1 is WNHNN and CDR2 SYGVQD (reference sequence). The length of the CDR3 is 16 residues. V lost 3 bases to trimming and J lost 1 base, with 13 bases between them. The CDR3 DNA is TGCGCCAGCAGTGACTCTGGACAGAAATCTGGAAACACCATATATTTT. It encodes CASSDSGQKSGNTIYF.

The rearrangement links TRBV29-1 to TRBJ2-6; D is perhaps TRBD2 (7 bases). Germline assignment: CDR1 SQVTM and CDR2 ANQGSEA. CDR3 size: 16 residues. V lost 0 bases, J lost 1 base, and 10 bases lay in between. DNA for the CDR3: TGCAGCGTTGAAGATGGGGGGGCGTCTGGGGCCAACGTCCTGACTTTC. It codes for CSVEDGGASGANVLTF.

This chain connects TRBV20-1 to TRBJ2-7; 8 bases align to TRBD2. This CDR3 comprises 14 residues. After removal of 8 bases from V and 2 bases from J, the junction contained 11 bases not matched to a gene. CDR1 is DFQATT and CDR2 is SNEGSKA in the germline V gene (reference sequence). This CDR3 is CSSRPLAETYEQYF. CDR3 sequence (DNA): TGCAGTTCCCGACCACTAGCGGAAACCTACGAGCAGTACTTC.

This clonotype was counted ten times or more. The chain is built from TRBV19 and TRBJ2-5; tentative D call: TRBD1 (6 bases). Germline V gives CDR1 LNHDA, CDR2 SQIVND (reference sequence). This CDR3 spans 14 amino acids. The germline V and J ends were trimmed by 5 bases and 5 bases, with 15 bases remaining between them. CDR3 sequence reads: CASSPWTAEETQYF. The CDR3 nucleotides are TGTGCCAGTAGTCCCTGGACAGCGGAGGAGACCCAGTACTTC.

This clonotype was detected a few times. The V and J genes are TRBV2 and TRBJ1-5; TRBD1 might be the D (5 bases). The V end was cut by 0 bases, the J end by 6 bases, with 12 bases between. Germline-derived CDR1 and CDR2 are SNHLY and FYNNEI. The CDR3 contains 15 residues. The CDR3 region has the DNA TGTGCCAGCAGTGAAGCTGGGATAAGGGGTCAGCCCCAGCATTTT. Protein product: CASSEAGIRGQPQHF.

This clonotype showed up just a few times. The V gene is TRBV15, the J gene TRBJ2-5; 7 nucleotides agree with TRBD2. Germline V gene data show CDR1 as LNHNV and CDR2 as YYDKDF (reference sequence). With 5 bases clipped from V and 5 bases from J, the junction kept 11 bases outside the gene matches. This CDR3 is built from 15 residues. The CDR3 loop is CATSVTTPGGETQYF. DNA for the CDR3: TGTGCCACCAGCGTTACTACACCCGGGGGGGAGACCCAGTACTTC.

This clonotype has ten or more counts. The chain employs TRBV12-3 or TRBV12-4 and TRBJ1-1, with no clear D. V lost 2 bases and J lost 5, with 12 bases in between. This CDR3 comprises 14 residues. CDR3 region: CASSLFGGGTEAFF. CDR3 sequence (DNA): TGTGCCAGCAGTTTATTTGGCGGAGGGACTGAAGCTTTCTTT.

Many counts were recorded for this clonotype. The chain uses TRBV7-2 and TRBJ2-7, with 10 bases fitting TRBD1. With 6 bases clipped from V and 6 bases from J, the junction kept 8 bases outside the gene matches. The CDR3 totals 14 residues. Germline CDR1 SGHTA, CDR2 FQGNSA. As DNA, the CDR3 is TGTGCCAGCAGTTCAACGGGACAGGGGATCGAGCAGTACTTC. It is translated as CASSSTGQGIEQYF.

There are many counts of this clonotype. The chain combines TRBV6-1 with TRBJ1-6; D is uncertain. This CDR3 comprises 15 residues. Trimming took off 4 bases at V and 7 bases at J, with 14 bases between the two ends. Germline V gives CDR1 MNHNS, CDR2 SASEGT. The CDR3 sequence is CASSAWTSKNSPLHF. CDR3 nucleotides: TGTGCCAGCAGTGCGTGGACGTCAAAAAATTCACCCCTCCACTTT.

This clonotype was seen more than once but under ten times. The chain's CDR3 is CASSFGKTEAFF. The CDR3 DNA reads TGTGCCAGCAGTTTTGGTAAAACTGAAGCTTTCTTT. The rearrangement joins TRBV12-3 or TRBV12-4 to TRBJ1-1; D call uncertain. The CDR3 length is 12 residues. The V and J ends lost 3 bases and 5 bases respectively, with 7 bases between them.

This clonotype was recorded many times. V gene TRBV29-1 combines with J gene TRBJ2-5; weak D call: TRBD2 (5 bases). The CDR3 is 12 amino acids. Trimming shortened V by 6 bases and J by 5 bases, and 13 bases separated the two germline ends. In germline, CDR1 is SQVTM, CDR2 ANQGSEA. CDR3 amino acids: CSVASTRETQYF. CDR3 nucleotides: TGCAGCGTCGCCAGTACTAGGGAGACCCAGTACTTC.

About this clonotype itself: A much larger clone differs from this one at a single base, so this may be a read error. This rearrangement joins TRBV12-3 or TRBV12-4 to TRBJ2-7; 8 bases map to TRBD2. The CDR3 is 13 residues long. The trim removed 5 bases at V and 3 bases at J, leaving 3 bases unmatched. This CDR3 is CASSHGGDYEQYV. In DNA, the CDR3 is TGTGCCAGCAGTCACGGGGGGGACTACGAGCAGTACGTC.

This clonotype occurred a few times. Germline is not matched at one junction end, which may reflect a read error. This chain uses TRBV19 with TRBJ1-5; D perhaps matches TRBD1 (6 bases). This CDR3 is 14 amino acids long. Germline V gene sequence: CDR1 LNHDA, CDR2 SQIVND (reference sequence). CDR3 in amino acids: CATSIGTLNQPQHF. Here the CDR3 DNA reads TGTGCCACTAGTATCGGGACACTTAATCAGCCCCAGCATTTT.